Following are 16 T cell receptor beta chains from one sample sequenced in a study of cytotoxic CD8 clonotypes in ibrutinib-treated CLL. TCRdb's copy holds only in-frame clones and misses some; the assay was immunoSEQ multiplex PCR. The table shows hundreds of thousands of clones, with under 75% occurring only once. The sample in question was PBMCs, obtained after 24 months of ibrutinib treatment. All receptors derive from a human donor with chronic lymphocytic leukemia.

The chain uses TRBV2 and TRBJ1-1; unclear D gene. The V end lost 4 bases, the J end lost 4 bases, and 10 bases lay between the germline ends. The germline CDR1 and CDR2 sequences are SNHLY and FYNNEI. This CDR3 contains 13 residues. CDR3 in amino acids: CASSVWVLTEAFF. The CDR3 DNA sequence: TGTGCCAGCAGTGTCTGGGTTCTCACTGAAGCTTTCTTT.

V gene TRBV11-3 combines with J gene TRBJ2-1; 9 nucleotides match TRBD2. J lost 9 bases, V lost 4 bases, and 7 bases had no gene match. This CDR3 contains 14 residues. Germline V lookup: CDR1 SGHNT, CDR2 YENEEA. CDR3 protein: CASSYGGREAEQFF. CDR3 coding DNA: TGTGCCAGCAGCTACGGCGGGAGGGAGGCTGAGCAGTTCTTC.

The chain recombines TRBV7-8 with TRBJ1-2; a possible D gene is TRBD1 (5 bases). The V and J ends lost 1 base and 6 bases respectively, with 21 bases between them. Germline V lookup: CDR1 SGHVS, CDR2 FQNEAQ. This CDR3 is built from 17 residues. DNA for the CDR3: TGTGCCAGCAGCTTAGTTCGACCCCAGACTAAACAGGATGGCTACACCTTC. Protein: CASSLVRPQTKQDGYTF.

In this sample, this clone turned up once. The chain joins TRBV28 to TRBJ2-7, with D tentatively TRBD2 (5 bases). CDR1 and CDR2 from the germline V gene are MDHEN and SYDVKM. The CDR3 is made up of 14 amino acids. Trimming took off 6 bases at V and 4 bases at J, with 16 bases between the two ends. This CDR3 reads CASSLELGSYEQYF. CDR3 in DNA: TGTGCCAGCAGCCTGGAACTAGGATCTTACGAGCAGTACTTC.

This clone was observed a few times. The rearrangement links TRBV7-2 to TRBJ2-1, with TRBD2 matching 12 bases. Germline-derived CDR1 and CDR2 are SGHTA and FQGNSA. Unmatched junction bases numbered 6, after V lost 8 bases and J lost 4 bases. CDR3 size: 15 residues. CDR3 in amino acids: CASRLAGALYNEQFF. As DNA, the CDR3 is TGTGCCAGCCGACTAGCGGGAGCTCTTTACAATGAGCAGTTCTTC.

The chain employs TRBV28 and TRBJ2-7; TRBD1 or TRBD2 may be the D gene (5 bases each). The CDR3 sequence is 13 residues long. The germline CDR1 and CDR2 sequences are MDHEN and SYDVKM. Deletions cut 6 bases from V and 0 bases from J, with 9 bases between. CDR3: CASRAGSSYEQYF. The CDR3 DNA reads as TGTGCCAGCAGGGCAGGGAGCTCCTACGAGCAGTACTTC.

This clone was counted a single time. This rearrangement joins TRBV7-6 to TRBJ1-1; D not resolved. There are 13 residues in the CDR3. Germline loops: CDR1 SGHVS, CDR2 FNYEAQ. Trimming shortened V by 3 bases and J by 1 base, and 6 bases separated the two germline ends. In DNA, the CDR3 is TGTGCCAGCAGCTTCGGCAGGAACACTGAAGCTTTCTTT. Translated, it gives CASSFGRNTEAFF.

In this sample, this clone turned up once. The chain couples TRBV27 to TRBJ2-7; TRBD1 matches 9 bases. The CDR3 has 15 amino acids. The germline V gene has CDR1 MNHEY and CDR2 SMNVEV (reference sequence). V lost 6 bases, J lost 2 bases, and 8 bases stayed unmatched. The CDR3 bases are TGTGCCAGCAGACGAGGGACAGGGAAGGCCTACGAGCAGTACTTC. Its protein product is CASRRGTGKAYEQYF.

The chain is built from TRBV5-1 and TRBJ2-7; D is undetermined. This CDR3 comprises 13 residues. The V and J ends lost 1 base and 4 bases respectively, with 9 bases between them. Germline V gene data show CDR1 as SGHRS and CDR2 as YFSETQ. The CDR3 spells CASSLNERYEQYF. The CDR3 DNA sequence: TGCGCCAGCAGCTTGAATGAAAGGTACGAGCAGTACTTC. The full variable domain, in which reference TRBV5-1 and TRBJ2-7 provide the parts outside the CDR3, is KAGVTQTPRYLIKTRGQQVTLSCSPISGHRSVSWYQQTPGQGLQFLFEYFSETQRNKGNFPGRFSGRQFSNSRSEMNVSTLELGDSALYLCASSLNERYEQYFGPGTRLTVT.

This clone was observed a handful of times. The rearrangement uses TRBV27 and TRBJ2-7, with TRBD2 matching 9 bases. The germline gives CDR1 MNHEY, CDR2 SMNVEV (reference sequence). CDR3 length: 17 residues. V dropped 5 bases and J dropped 1; count of bases not matched to a gene: 12. CDR3 amino acids: CASSPGTSPQGSYEQYF. CDR3 nucleotide sequence: TGTGCCAGCAGTCCAGGGACTAGCCCCCAAGGGTCCTACGAGCAGTACTTC.

The chain uses TRBV11-2 and TRBJ2-7; D may be TRBD1 or TRBD2 (6 bases each). The CDR3 covers 12 residues. Between the trimmed V and J ends, which lost 9 bases and 6 bases, there was a span of 15 bases. Germline V gene data show CDR1 as SGHAT and CDR2 as FQNNGV. The DNA for the CDR3 is TGTGCCAGTAGGTGGGGGGCCGGCGAGCAGTACTTC. This translates into CASRWGAGEQYF.

This rearrangement joins TRBV18 to TRBJ2-7, with a weak D call TRBD2 (6 bases). The CDR3 runs 15 residues. The V end was cut by 3 bases, the J end by 0 bases, with 12 bases between. Germline CDR1 reads KGHSH; CDR2 reads LQKENI. As DNA, the CDR3 is TGTGCCAGCTCACCGGACTACAGGAGCTCCTACGAGCAGTACTTC. Its translation is CASSPDYRSSYEQYF. The full variable domain, completed using reference TRBV18 and TRBJ2-7, is NAGVMQNPRHLVRRRGQEARLRCSPMKGHSHVYWYRQLPEEGLKFMVYLQKENIIDESGMPKERFSAEFPKEGPSILRIQQVVRGDSAAYFCASSPDYRSSYEQYFGPGTRLTVT.

The chain carries TRBV7-8 and TRBJ1-5; a possible D gene is TRBD1 (5 bases). Trimming took 5 bases from V and 4 from J, leaving 15 bases between them. This CDR3 spans 15 amino acids. Per the germline V gene, CDR1 is SGHVS and CDR2 is FQNEAQ. CDR3: CASSLGQGVNQPQHF. The CDR3 DNA sequence: TGTGCCAGCAGCCTCGGGCAGGGTGTGAATCAGCCCCAGCATTTT.

This clone was counted once. V usage is TRBV11-2 and J usage is TRBJ2-7; D unresolved. Per germline, CDR1 SGHAT and CDR2 FQNNGV. Between the trimmed V and J ends, which lost 1 base and 6 bases, there was a span of 7 bases. This CDR3 contains 12 residues. This CDR3 reads CASSLAGLEQYF. The CDR3 DNA reads TGTGCCAGCAGCTTAGCCGGCCTCGAGCAGTACTTC.

The rearrangement links TRBV5-1 to TRBJ1-2, with 8 bases fitting TRBD1. The CDR3 spans 14 residues. V trimming: 4 bases; J trimming: 3 bases; junction bases outside the gene matches: 5. Per germline, CDR1 SGHRS and CDR2 YFSETQ. The CDR3 region is CASSPRDRHYGYTF. The DNA of the CDR3 is TGCGCCAGCAGCCCCAGGGACAGGCACTATGGCTACACCTTC.

The chain links TRBV27 to TRBJ1-4; 8 bases map to TRBD1. V shed 4 bases, J shed 4 bases, and the junction held 8 bases outside the gene matches. Germline V gives CDR1 MNHEY, CDR2 SMNVEV (reference sequence). This CDR3 contains 16 residues. Here the CDR3 DNA reads TGTGCCAGCAGTTCAGTCAGGGGGCGCGTTAATGAAAAACTGTTTTTT. This codes for CASSSVRGRVNEKLFF. The full variable domain, its missing parts supplied by reference TRBV27 and TRBJ1-4, is EAQVTQNPRYLITVTGKKLTVTCSQNMNHEYMSWYRQDPGLGLRQIYYSMNVEVTDKGDVPEGYKVSRKEKRNFPLILESPSPNQTSLYFCASSSVRGRVNEKLFFGSGTQLSVL.